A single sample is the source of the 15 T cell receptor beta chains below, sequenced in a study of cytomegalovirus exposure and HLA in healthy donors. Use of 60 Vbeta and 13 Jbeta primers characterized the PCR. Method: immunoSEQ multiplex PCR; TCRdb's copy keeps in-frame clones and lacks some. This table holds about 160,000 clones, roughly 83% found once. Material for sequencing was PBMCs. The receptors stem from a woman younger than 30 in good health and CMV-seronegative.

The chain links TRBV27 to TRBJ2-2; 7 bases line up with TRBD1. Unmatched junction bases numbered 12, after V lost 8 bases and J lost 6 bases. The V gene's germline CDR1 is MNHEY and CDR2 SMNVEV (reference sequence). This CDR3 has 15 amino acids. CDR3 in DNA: TGTGCCAGCGGAACGACAGGGCTGCGGGCCGGGGAGCTGTTTTTT. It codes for CASGTTGLRAGELFF.

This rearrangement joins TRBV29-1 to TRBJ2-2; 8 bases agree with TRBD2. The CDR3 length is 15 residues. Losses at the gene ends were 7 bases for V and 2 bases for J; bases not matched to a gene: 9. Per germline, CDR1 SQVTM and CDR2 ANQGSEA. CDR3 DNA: TGCAGCGGGAGCGGGGGCAGCCTAAACACCGGGGAGCTGTTTTTT. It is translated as CSGSGGSLNTGELFF.

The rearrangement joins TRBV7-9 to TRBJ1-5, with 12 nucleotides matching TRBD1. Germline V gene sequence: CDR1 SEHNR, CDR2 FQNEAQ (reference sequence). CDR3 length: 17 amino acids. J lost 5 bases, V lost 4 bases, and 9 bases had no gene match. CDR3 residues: CASSSGTGGRLYQPQHF. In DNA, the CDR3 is TGTGCCAGCAGCTCCGGGACAGGGGGCCGGCTTTATCAGCCCCAGCATTTT.

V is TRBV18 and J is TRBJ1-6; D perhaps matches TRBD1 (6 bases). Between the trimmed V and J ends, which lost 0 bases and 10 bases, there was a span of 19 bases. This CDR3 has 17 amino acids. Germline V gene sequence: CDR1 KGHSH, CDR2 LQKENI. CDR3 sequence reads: CASSPPGGRHNGSPLHF. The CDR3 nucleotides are TGTGCCAGCTCACCACCGGGGGGGCGTCATAATGGATCACCCCTCCACTTT.

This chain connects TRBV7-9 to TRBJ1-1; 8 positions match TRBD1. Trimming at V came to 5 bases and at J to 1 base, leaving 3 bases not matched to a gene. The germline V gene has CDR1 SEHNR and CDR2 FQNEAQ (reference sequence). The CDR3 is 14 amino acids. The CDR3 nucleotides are TGTGCCAGCAGCCACGACAGGGGGAACACTGAAGCTTTCTTT. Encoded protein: CASSHDRGNTEAFF. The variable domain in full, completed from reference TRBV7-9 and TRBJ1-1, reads DTGVSQNPRHKITKRGQNVTFRCDPISEHNRLYWYRQTLGQGPEFLTYFQNEAQLEKSRLLSDRFSAERPKGSFSTLEIQRTEQGDSAMYLCASSHDRGNTEAFFGQGTRLTVV.

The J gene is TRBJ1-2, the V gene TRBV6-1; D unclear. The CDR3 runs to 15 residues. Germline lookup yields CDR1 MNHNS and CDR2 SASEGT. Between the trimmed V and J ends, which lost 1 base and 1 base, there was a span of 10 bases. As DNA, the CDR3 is TGTGCCAGCAGTGAAGTAGACTATTATAACTATGGCTACACCTTC. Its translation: CASSEVDYYNYGYTF.

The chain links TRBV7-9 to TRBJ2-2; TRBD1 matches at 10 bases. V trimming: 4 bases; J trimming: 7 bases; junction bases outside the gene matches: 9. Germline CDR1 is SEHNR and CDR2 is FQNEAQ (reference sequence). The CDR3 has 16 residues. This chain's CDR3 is CASSSPTGGVSGELFF. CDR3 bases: TGTGCCAGCAGCTCCCCGACAGGGGGCGTTAGCGGGGAGCTGTTTTTT.

The CDR3 loop reads CASSAPGSINSPLHF. Written as DNA, the CDR3 is TGTGCCAGCAGCGCACCCGGGTCGATTAATTCACCCCTCCACTTT. V and J are TRBV7-8 and TRBJ1-6; D not certain. V was pared by 5 bases and J by 6 bases, with 14 bases between. Germline CDR1 is SGHVS and CDR2 is FQNEAQ. The CDR3 runs to 15 residues.

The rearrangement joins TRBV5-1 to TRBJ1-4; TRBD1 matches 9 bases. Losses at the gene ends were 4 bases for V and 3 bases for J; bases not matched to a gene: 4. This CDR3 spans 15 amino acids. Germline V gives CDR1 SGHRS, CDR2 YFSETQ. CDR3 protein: CASSTGQGSNEKLFF. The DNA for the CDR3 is TGCGCCAGCAGCACGGGACAGGGATCTAATGAAAAACTGTTTTTT.

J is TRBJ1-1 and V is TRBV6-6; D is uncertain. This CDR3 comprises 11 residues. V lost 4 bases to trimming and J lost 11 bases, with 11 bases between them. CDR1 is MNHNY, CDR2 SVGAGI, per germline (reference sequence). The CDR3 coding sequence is TGTGCCAGCAGTTTGGCAGGCCTGGCTTTCTTT. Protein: CASSLAGLAFF.

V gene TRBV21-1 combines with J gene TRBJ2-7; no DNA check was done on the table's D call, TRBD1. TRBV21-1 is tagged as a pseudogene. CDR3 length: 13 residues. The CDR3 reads CASRGQGMYEQYF. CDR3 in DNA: TGTGCCAGTCGGGGACAGGGGATGTACGAGCAGTACTTC.

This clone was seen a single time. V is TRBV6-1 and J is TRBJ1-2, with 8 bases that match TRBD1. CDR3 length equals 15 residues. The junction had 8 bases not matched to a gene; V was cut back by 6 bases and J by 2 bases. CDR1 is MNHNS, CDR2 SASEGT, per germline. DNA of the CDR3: TGTGCCAGCAGACATGGACAGGGACGGAACTATGGCTACACCTTC. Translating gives CASRHGQGRNYGYTF.

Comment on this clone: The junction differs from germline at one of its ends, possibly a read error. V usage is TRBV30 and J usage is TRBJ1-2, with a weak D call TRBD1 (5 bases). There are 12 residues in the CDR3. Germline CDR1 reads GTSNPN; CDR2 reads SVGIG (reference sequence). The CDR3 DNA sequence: TGCGCACTTTATGGGGGGGTCTATGGCTACACCTTC. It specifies CALYGGVYGYTF.

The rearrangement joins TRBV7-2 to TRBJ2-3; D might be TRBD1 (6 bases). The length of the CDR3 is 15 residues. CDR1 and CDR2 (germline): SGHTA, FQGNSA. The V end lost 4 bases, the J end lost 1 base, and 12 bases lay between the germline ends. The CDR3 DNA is TGTGCCAGCAGCTCTGGGACATCGGGCACAGATACGCAGTATTTT. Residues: CASSSGTSGTDTQYF.

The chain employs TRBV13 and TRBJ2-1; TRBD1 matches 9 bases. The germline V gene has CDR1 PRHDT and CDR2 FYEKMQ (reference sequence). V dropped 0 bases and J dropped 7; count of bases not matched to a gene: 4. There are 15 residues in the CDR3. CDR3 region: CASSLGTGGRNEQFF. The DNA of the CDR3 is TGTGCCAGCAGCTTAGGGACAGGGGGTCGGAATGAGCAGTTCTTC.